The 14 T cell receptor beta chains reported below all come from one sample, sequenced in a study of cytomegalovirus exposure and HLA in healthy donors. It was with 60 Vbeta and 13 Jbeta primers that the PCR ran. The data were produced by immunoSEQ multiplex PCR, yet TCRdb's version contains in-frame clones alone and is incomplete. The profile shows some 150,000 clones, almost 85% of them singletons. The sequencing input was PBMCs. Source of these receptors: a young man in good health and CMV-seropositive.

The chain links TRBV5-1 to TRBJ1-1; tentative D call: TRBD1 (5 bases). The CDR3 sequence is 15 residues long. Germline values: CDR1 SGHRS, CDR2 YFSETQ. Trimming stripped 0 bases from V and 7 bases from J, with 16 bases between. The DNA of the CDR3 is TGCGCCAGCAGCTTGGGTCCGGAAGGGAGGGGTGAAGCTTTCTTT. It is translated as CASSLGPEGRGEAFF.

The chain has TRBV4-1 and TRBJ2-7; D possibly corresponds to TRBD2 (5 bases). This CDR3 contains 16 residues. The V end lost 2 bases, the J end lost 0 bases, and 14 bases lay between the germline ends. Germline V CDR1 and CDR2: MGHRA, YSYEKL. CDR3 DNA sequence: TGCGCCAGCAGCCAACCTCGGGCGGGCCCCTCCTACGAGCAGTACTTC. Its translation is CASSQPRAGPSYEQYF.

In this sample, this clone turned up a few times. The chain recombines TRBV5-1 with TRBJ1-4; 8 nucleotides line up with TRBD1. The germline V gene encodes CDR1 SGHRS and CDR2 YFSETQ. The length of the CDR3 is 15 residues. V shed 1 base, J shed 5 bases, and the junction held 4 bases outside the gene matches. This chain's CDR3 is CASSLSTGGNEKLFF. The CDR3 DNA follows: TGCGCCAGCAGCTTGAGTACAGGGGGAAATGAAAAACTGTTTTTT.

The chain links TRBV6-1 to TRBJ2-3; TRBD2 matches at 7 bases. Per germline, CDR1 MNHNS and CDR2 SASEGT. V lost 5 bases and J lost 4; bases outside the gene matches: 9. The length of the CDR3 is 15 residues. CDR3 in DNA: TGTGCCAGCAGTCCCGGGACTACCCGTTCAGATACGCAGTATTTT. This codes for CASSPGTTRSDTQYF.

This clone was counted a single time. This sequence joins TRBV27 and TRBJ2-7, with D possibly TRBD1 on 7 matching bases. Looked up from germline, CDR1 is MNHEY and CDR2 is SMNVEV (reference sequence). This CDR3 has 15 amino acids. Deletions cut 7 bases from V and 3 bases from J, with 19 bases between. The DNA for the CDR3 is TGTGCCAGCACCCCGGGGGTGACAGGGAACTACGAGCAGTACTTC. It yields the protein CASTPGVTGNYEQYF.

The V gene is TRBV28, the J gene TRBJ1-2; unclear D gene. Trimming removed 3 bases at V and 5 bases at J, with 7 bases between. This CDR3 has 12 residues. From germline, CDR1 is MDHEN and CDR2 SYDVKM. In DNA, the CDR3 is TGTGCCAGCAGTTTCGCGGATTATGGCTACACCTTC. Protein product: CASSFADYGYTF.

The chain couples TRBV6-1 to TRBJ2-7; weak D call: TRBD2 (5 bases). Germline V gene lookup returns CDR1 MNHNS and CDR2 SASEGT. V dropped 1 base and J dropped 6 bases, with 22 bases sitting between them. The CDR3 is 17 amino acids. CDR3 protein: CASSEGIGLPPRSEQYF. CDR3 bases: TGTGCCAGCAGTGAAGGAATTGGACTCCCCCCCAGATCCGAGCAGTACTTC.

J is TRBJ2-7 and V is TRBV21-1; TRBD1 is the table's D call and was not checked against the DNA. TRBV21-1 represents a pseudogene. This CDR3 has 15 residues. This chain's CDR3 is CASSNQPGHPYEQYF. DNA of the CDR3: TGTGCCAGCAGCAACCAACCGGGACACCCCTACGAGCAGTACTTC.

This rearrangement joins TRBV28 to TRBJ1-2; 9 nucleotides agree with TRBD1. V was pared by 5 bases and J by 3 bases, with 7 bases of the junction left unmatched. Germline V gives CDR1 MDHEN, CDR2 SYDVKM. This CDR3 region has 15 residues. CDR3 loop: CASSPTTGGDYGYTF. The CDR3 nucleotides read TGTGCCAGCAGTCCAACGACAGGGGGTGACTATGGCTACACCTTC.

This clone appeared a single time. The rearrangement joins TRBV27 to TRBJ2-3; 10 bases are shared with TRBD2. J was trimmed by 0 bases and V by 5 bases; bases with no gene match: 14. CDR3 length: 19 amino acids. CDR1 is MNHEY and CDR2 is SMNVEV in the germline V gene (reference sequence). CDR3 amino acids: CASSLTSGKPPASTDTQYF. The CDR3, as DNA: TGTGCCAGCAGTCTAACTAGCGGGAAGCCCCCCGCTAGCACAGATACGCAGTATTTT.

Written as DNA, the CDR3 is TGTGCCAGCAGCGCCCCGGGCTCCTACAATGAGCAGTTCTTC. This sequence encodes CASSAPGSYNEQFF. The chain links TRBV9 to TRBJ2-1; D is undetermined. The V end was cut by 3 bases, the J end by 0 bases, with 7 bases between. CDR3 length equals 14 residues. The germline V gene encodes CDR1 SGDLS and CDR2 YYNGEE.

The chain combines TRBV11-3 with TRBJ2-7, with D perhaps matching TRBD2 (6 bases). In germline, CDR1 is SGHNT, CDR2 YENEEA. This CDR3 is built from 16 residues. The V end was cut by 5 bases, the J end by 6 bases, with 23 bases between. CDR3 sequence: CASSLNQFGSGGEQYF. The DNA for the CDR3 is TGTGCCAGCAGCCTAAACCAATTCGGGAGTGGAGGCGAGCAGTACTTC. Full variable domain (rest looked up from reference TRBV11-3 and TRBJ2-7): EAGVVQSPRYKIIEKKQPVAFWCNPISGHNTLYWYLQNLGQGPELLIRYENEEAVDDSQLPKDRFSAERLKGVDSTLKIQPAELGDSAVYLCASSLNQFGSGGEQYFGPGTRLTVT.

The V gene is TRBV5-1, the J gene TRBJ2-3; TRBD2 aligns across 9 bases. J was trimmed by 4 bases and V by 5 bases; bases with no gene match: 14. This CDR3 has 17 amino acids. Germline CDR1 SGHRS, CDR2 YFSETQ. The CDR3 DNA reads TGCGCCAGCAGTTTCGCCATAGTAGCGGGAGCCTCAGATACGCAGTATTTT. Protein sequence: CASSFAIVAGASDTQYF. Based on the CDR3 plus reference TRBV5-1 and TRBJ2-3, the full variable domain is KAGVTQTPRYLIKTRGQQVTLSCSPISGHRSVSWYQQTPGQGLQFLFEYFSETQRNKGNFPGRFSGRQFSNSRSEMNVSTLELGDSALYLCASSFAIVAGASDTQYFGPGTRLTVL.

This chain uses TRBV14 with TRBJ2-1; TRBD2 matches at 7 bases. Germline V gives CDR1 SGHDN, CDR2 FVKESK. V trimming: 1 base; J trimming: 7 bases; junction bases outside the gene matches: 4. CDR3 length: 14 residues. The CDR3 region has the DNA TGTGCCAGCAGCCAAGGACTAGCCCCGAATGAGCAGTTCTTC. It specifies CASSQGLAPNEQFF.